These 24 T cell receptor beta chains were all obtained from the same sample, sequenced in a study of cytomegalovirus exposure and HLA in healthy donors. The PCR ran on 60 Vbeta and 13 Jbeta primers. Assay: immunoSEQ multiplex PCR; the TCRdb copy retains only in-frame clones and omits some. The table lists fewer than 250,000 clones, more than 65% of them singletons, with approximately 0.63% in the top ten. Sample: PBMCs. All receptors come from a man aged 18 to 30 in good health and CMV-seronegative.

This clone was counted between two and nine times. This chain joins TRBV6-5 and TRBJ1-1; no reliable D call. Germline CDR1 is MNHEY and CDR2 is SVGAGI. CDR3 length: 13 amino acids. Trimming took 6 bases from V and 2 from J, leaving 10 bases between them. CDR3 nucleotides: TGTGCCAGCAGCCCCCCGTATAACACTGAAGCTTTCTTT. Protein: CASSPPYNTEAFF.

V is TRBV6-5 and J is TRBJ2-3; possibly TRBD2 for D (5 bases). Trimming shortened V by 2 bases and J by 1 base, and 7 bases separated the two germline ends. The V gene's germline CDR1 is MNHEY and CDR2 SVGAGI. This CDR3 has 14 residues. The CDR3 loop is CASSYGRGTDTQYF. The CDR3 coding sequence is TGTGCCAGCAGTTACGGGAGAGGCACAGATACGCAGTATTTT.

Notes on this clone: Other DNA sequences in the same sample also yield this CDR3. The rearrangement joins TRBV2 to TRBJ2-5; no clear D. Trimming stripped 6 bases from V and 4 bases from J, with 6 bases between. The CDR3 has 11 residues. Per the germline V gene, CDR1 is SNHLY and CDR2 is FYNNEI. CDR3 coding DNA: TGTGCCAGCAGGGGCCGAGAGACCCAGTACTTC. Encoded protein: CASRGRETQYF.

In its sample, this clone was seen once. The chain combines TRBV2 with TRBJ2-1; tentative D call: TRBD1 (5 bases). V shed 7 bases and J shed 7 bases, with 14 bases lying between them. CDR3 length: 13 residues. In germline, CDR1 is SNHLY, CDR2 FYNNEI. Here the CDR3 DNA reads TGTGCCAGCACCAGGGTCTGGGGAAATGAGCAGTTCTTC. Translating it yields CASTRVWGNEQFF.

The chain carries TRBV5-1 and TRBJ2-2; 7 bases are shared with TRBD1. CDR1 is SGHRS, CDR2 YFSETQ, per germline. The CDR3 runs to 16 residues. V lost 0 bases and J lost 6; bases outside the gene matches: 8. This CDR3 reads CASSLGSTGLAGELFF. The CDR3 bases are TGCGCCAGCAGCTTGGGCTCGACAGGGCTTGCCGGGGAGCTGTTTTTT.

The chain couples TRBV30 to TRBJ1-1, with D unresolved. The V gene lost 0 bases and the J gene lost 1 base, with 12 bases spanning the gap. CDR1 is GTSNPN, CDR2 SVGIG, per germline (reference sequence). CDR3 length: 15 amino acids. The CDR3: CAWSVNSNGNTEAFF. The CDR3 coding sequence is TGTGCCTGGAGTGTTAACTCCAATGGGAACACTGAAGCTTTCTTT.

The rearrangement links TRBV4-2 to TRBJ2-7; 7 bases align to TRBD1. CDR3 size: 12 residues. The germline gives CDR1 LGHNA, CDR2 YNFKEQ. The V gene end was trimmed by 8 bases and the J gene end by 2 bases; junction bases not matched to a gene: 3. The CDR3 bases are TGTGCCAGCGGGGACAGCACCTACGAGCAGTACTTC. Amino acids: CASGDSTYEQYF.

CDR3 amino acids: CASSAAPGLVNEQFF. Written as DNA, the CDR3 is TGTGCCAGCAGCGCCGCCCCGGGACTAGTCAATGAGCAGTTCTTC. The J gene is TRBJ2-1, the V gene TRBV9; 8 positions match TRBD2. The CDR3 loop spans 15 amino acids. Germline lookup yields CDR1 SGDLS and CDR2 YYNGEE. The V gene end was trimmed by 3 bases and the J gene end by 6 bases; junction bases not matched to a gene: 8.

This clone has only a few counts. This chain connects TRBV11-2 to TRBJ1-1; TRBD1 matches at 8 bases. This CDR3 has 11 amino acids. CDR1 SGHAT and CDR2 FQNNGV come from the germline V gene. J was trimmed by 11 bases and V by 5 bases; bases with no gene match: 4. CDR3 in amino acids: CASSPDRVAFF. The CDR3 bases are TGTGCCAGCAGCCCGGACAGGGTTGCTTTCTTT.

The V and J genes are TRBV20-1 and TRBJ1-2, with TRBD1 as a possible D gene (5 bases). Trimming took 7 bases from V and 8 from J, leaving 14 bases between them. Germline V CDR1 and CDR2: DFQATT, SNEGSKA (reference sequence). This CDR3 has 11 amino acids. The CDR3, as DNA: TGCAGTGTTCAGGGTGCGGGAGGCTACACCTTC. This codes for CSVQGAGGYTF.

Only one count was recorded for this clone. The chain carries TRBV7-9 and TRBJ2-1; D unresolved. V lost 5 bases to trimming and J lost 5 bases, with 19 bases between them. The CDR3 runs to 16 residues. CDR1 is SEHNR, CDR2 FQNEAQ, per germline (reference sequence). CDR3 coding DNA: TGTGCCAGCAGCCTATACTCTTTGCTGTCTAACAATGAGCAGTTCTTC. Its protein is CASSLYSLLSNNEQFF.

The chain carries TRBV2 and TRBJ1-2; a possible D gene is TRBD1 (6 bases). Germline values: CDR1 SNHLY, CDR2 FYNNEI. V lost 6 bases, J lost 8 bases, and 13 bases lay in between. This CDR3 region has 12 residues. The CDR3 sequence: CASRYEGDGYTF. The DNA for the CDR3 is TGTGCCAGCAGATATGAGGGGGACGGCTACACCTTC.

This chain uses TRBV28 with TRBJ2-7; D is unclear. Looked up from germline, CDR1 is MDHEN and CDR2 is SYDVKM. CDR3 length equals 12 residues. Trimming removed 2 bases at V and 4 bases at J, with 6 bases between. CDR3 nucleotide sequence: TGTGCCAGCAGTTTAGAAGAGTACGAGCAGTACTTC. Translated: CASSLEEYEQYF.

The genes are TRBV11-2 and TRBJ2-1; 8 nucleotides align to TRBD2. The germline V gene has CDR1 SGHAT and CDR2 FQNNGV. Trimming cost V 5 bases and J 10 bases; bases outside gene matches: 10. The CDR3 extends over 14 amino acids. The CDR3 nucleotides read TGTGCCAGCAGCGTTCCGGGACTAGGGTCCGAGCAGTTCTTC. It translates to CASSVPGLGSEQFF.

The V call is TRBV6-6, the J call TRBJ1-1; tentatively, D is TRBD1 (6 bases). V was trimmed by 2 bases and J by 4 bases, leaving 8 bases between them. This CDR3 is built from 13 residues. Germline V gene lookup returns CDR1 MNHNY and CDR2 SVGAGI (reference sequence). The CDR3 DNA sequence: TGTGCCAGCAGTTACCTGGACAGCACTGAAGCTTTCTTT. This translates into CASSYLDSTEAFF.

The gene calls are TRBV6-6 and TRBJ1-1; D gene unclear. Germline V gene lookup returns CDR1 MNHNY and CDR2 SVGAGI (reference sequence). CDR3 length: 16 residues. Trimming stripped 5 bases from V and 0 bases from J, with 16 bases between. The CDR3 DNA is TGTGCCAGCAGTGCCGCGGGTAGCCTCGTGAACACTGAAGCTTTCTTT. This sequence encodes CASSAAGSLVNTEAFF.

This clone was picked up one time. This CDR3 is CASKRDRTFYEQYF. The CDR3 nucleotides read TGTGCCAGCAAGCGGGACAGGACTTTCTACGAGCAGTACTTC. The chain employs TRBV2 and TRBJ2-7, with a possible D match to TRBD1 (8 bases). Trimming cost V 7 bases and J 3 bases, with 16 bases left between them. Germline-derived CDR1 and CDR2 are SNHLY and FYNNEI. The CDR3 totals 14 residues.

As to this clone: Compared with germline, one end of the junction differs, possibly owing to a read error. The V gene is TRBV7-9, the J gene TRBJ1-5; 7 bases agree with TRBD1. The CDR3 is 16 residues long. Germline CDR1 SEHNR, CDR2 FQNEAQ (reference sequence). This CDR3 reads CSSSLGWDSSNQPQHF. The CDR3, as DNA: TGTTCCAGCAGCTTAGGCTGGGACAGCAGCAATCAGCCCCAGCATTTT. Filled out from reference TRBV7-9 and TRBJ1-5, the complete variable domain reads DTGVSQNPRHKITKRGQNVTFRCDPISEHNRLYWYRQTLGQGPEFLTYFQNEAQLEKSRLLSDRFSAERPKGSFSTLEIQRTEQGDSAMYLCSSSLGWDSSNQPQHFGDGTRLSIL.

A single count supports this clone. The genes are TRBV6-1 and TRBJ1-2; 8 nucleotides agree with TRBD1. Germline CDR1 reads MNHNS; CDR2 reads SASEGT. The CDR3 has 17 residues. V dropped 0 bases and J dropped 4; count of bases not matched to a gene: 10. The CDR3 sequence: CASSEARGDRRLYGYTF. In DNA, the CDR3 is TGTGCCAGCAGTGAAGCTAGGGGGGACAGGAGACTCTATGGCTACACCTTC.

The V call is TRBV19, the J call TRBJ2-7, with D possibly TRBD1 on 6 matching bases. Germline values: CDR1 LNHDA, CDR2 SQIVND (reference sequence). This CDR3 is 13 amino acids long. V was clipped by 6 bases and J by 3 bases, with 12 bases between them. This chain's CDR3 is CASSPRTVYEQYF. The CDR3 DNA sequence: TGTGCCAGTAGCCCCCGGACAGTCTACGAGCAGTACTTC.

The chain employs TRBV28 and TRBJ2-7; D possibly corresponds to TRBD1 (6 bases). V lost 3 bases and J lost 6, with 27 bases in between. The CDR3 sequence is 18 residues long. From germline, CDR1 is MDHEN and CDR2 SYDVKM. In nucleotides, the CDR3 is TGTGCCAGCAGTTTTGGTGTGGGACATAGGGGTTTAAGGCGCGAGCAGTACTTC. Translating gives CASSFGVGHRGLRREQYF. The variable domain in full, completed from reference TRBV28 and TRBJ2-7, reads DVKVTQSSRYLVKRTGEKVFLECVQDMDHENMFWYRQDPGLGLRLIYFSYDVKMKEKGDIPEGYSVSREKKERFSLILESASTNQTSMYLCASSFGVGHRGLRREQYFGPGTRLTVT.

The V gene is TRBV6-1, the J gene TRBJ1-2; D ambiguous. Per the germline V gene, CDR1 is MNHNS and CDR2 is SASEGT. Trimming cost V 3 bases and J 4 bases, with 12 bases left between them. The CDR3 length is 14 residues. The CDR3 region is CASSESGYGYGYTF. CDR3 DNA sequence: TGTGCCAGCAGTGAGTCGGGATACGGCTATGGCTACACCTTC.

V gene TRBV30 combines with J gene TRBJ1-1; 9 nucleotides line up with TRBD1. The trim removed 5 bases at V and 1 base at J, leaving 5 bases unmatched. CDR3 size: 14 residues. Germline V gene sequence: CDR1 GTSNPN, CDR2 SVGIG (reference sequence). The CDR3 sequence is CAWEGQGQNTEAFF. The CDR3 region has the DNA TGTGCCTGGGAGGGACAGGGCCAGAACACTGAAGCTTTCTTT.

This clone was detected once. This sequence joins TRBV28 and TRBJ1-4; D is possibly TRBD1 (5 bases). The CDR3 loop spans 14 amino acids. Germline CDR1 is MDHEN and CDR2 is SYDVKM. Deletions cut 4 bases from V and 8 bases from J, with 14 bases between. CDR3 nucleotide sequence: TGTGCCAGCAGTTCGTACAGGACGGTGGAAAAACTGTTTTTT. Protein: CASSSYRTVEKLFF.